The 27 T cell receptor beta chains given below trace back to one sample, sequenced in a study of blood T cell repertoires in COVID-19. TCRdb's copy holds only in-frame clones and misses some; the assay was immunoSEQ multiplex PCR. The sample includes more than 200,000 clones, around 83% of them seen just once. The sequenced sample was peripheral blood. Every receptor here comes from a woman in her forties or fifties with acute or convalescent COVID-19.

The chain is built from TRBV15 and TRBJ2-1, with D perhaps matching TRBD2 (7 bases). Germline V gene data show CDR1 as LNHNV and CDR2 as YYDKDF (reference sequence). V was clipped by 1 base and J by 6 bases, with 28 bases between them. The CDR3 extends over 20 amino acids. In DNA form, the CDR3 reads TGTGCCACCAGCAGAGCCGGGACACACCATGTCGCGGGAGTTAGCAATGAGCAGTTCTTC. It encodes CATSRAGTHHVAGVSNEQFF. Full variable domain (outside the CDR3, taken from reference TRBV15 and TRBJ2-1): DAMVIQNPRYQVTQFGKPVTLSCSQTLNHNVMYWYQQKSSQAPKLLFHYYDKDFNNEADTPDNFQSRRPNTSFCFLDIRSPGLGDTAMYLCATSRAGTHHVAGVSNEQFFGPGTRLTVL.

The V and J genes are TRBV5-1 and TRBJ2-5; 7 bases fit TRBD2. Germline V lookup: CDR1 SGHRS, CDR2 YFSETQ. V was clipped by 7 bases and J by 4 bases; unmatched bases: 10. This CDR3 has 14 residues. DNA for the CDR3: TGCGCCAGCCGCGGGACTACGGGCGGAGAGACCCAGTACTTC. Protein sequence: CASRGTTGGETQYF.

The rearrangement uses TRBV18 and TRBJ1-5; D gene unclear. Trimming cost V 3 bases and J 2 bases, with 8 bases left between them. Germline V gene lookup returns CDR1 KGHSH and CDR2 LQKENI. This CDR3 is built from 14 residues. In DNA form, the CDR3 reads TGTGCCAGCTCACCCAATTCGGGCAATCAGCCCCAGCATTTT. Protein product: CASSPNSGNQPQHF. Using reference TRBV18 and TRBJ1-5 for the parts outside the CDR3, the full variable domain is NAGVMQNPRHLVRRRGQEARLRCSPMKGHSHVYWYRQLPEEGLKFMVYLQKENIIDESGMPKERFSAEFPKEGPSILRIQQVVRGDSAAYFCASSPNSGNQPQHFGDGTRLSIL.

The CDR3, as DNA: TGTGCCAGTGGCGACACAGTGAACACTGAAGCTTTCTTT. Residues: CASGDTVNTEAFF. The J gene is TRBJ1-1, the V gene TRBV19; D gene ambiguous. V lost 8 bases to trimming and J lost 0 bases, with 10 bases between them. Germline V gene sequence: CDR1 LNHDA, CDR2 SQIVND (reference sequence). The length of the CDR3 is 13 residues.

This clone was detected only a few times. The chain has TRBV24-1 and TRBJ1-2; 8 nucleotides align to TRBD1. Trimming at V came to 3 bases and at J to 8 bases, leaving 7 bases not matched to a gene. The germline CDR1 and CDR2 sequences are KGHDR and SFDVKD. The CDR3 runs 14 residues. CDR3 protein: CATSDADRAGGYTF. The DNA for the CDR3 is TGTGCCACCAGTGATGCGGACAGGGCAGGCGGCTACACCTTC.

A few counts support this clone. CDR3 sequence reads: CASSLGPKRTIYF. CDR3 coding DNA: TGCGCCAGCAGCCTGGGCCCCAAGCGGACCATATATTTT. The chain combines TRBV5-1 with TRBJ1-3; no clear D gene. V shed 4 bases and J shed 10 bases, with 15 bases lying between them. Germline assignment: CDR1 SGHRS and CDR2 YFSETQ. CDR3 length: 13 amino acids.

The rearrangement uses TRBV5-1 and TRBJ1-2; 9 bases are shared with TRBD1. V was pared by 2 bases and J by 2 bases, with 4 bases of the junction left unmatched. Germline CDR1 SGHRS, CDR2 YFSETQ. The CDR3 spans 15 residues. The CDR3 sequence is CASSLSGQGNYGYTF. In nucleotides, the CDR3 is TGCGCCAGCAGCTTATCGGGACAGGGCAACTATGGCTACACCTTC.

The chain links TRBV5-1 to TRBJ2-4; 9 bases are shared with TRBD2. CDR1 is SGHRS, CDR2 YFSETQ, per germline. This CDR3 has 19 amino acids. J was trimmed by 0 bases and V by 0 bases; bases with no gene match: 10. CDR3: CASSLVLAGGSLAKNIQYF. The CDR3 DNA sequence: TGCGCCAGCAGCTTGGTACTAGCGGGTGGCTCATTAGCCAAAAACATTCAGTACTTC.

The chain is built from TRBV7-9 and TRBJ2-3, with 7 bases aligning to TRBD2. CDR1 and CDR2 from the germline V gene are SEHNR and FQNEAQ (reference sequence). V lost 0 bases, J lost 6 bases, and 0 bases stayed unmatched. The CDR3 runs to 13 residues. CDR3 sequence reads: CASSLASGDTQYF. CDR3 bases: TGTGCCAGCAGCTTAGCTAGCGGGGATACGCAGTATTTT.

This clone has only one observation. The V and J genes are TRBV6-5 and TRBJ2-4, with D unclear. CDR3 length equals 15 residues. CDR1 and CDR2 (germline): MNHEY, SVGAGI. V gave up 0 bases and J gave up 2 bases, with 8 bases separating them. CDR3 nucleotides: TGTGCCAGCAGTTACTCGAGAGGTCCCAAAAACATTCAGTACTTC. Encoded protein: CASSYSRGPKNIQYF.

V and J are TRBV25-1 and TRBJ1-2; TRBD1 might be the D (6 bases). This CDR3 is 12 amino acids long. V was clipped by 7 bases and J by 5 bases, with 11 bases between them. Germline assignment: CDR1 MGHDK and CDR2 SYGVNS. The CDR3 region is CASTDRLYGYTF. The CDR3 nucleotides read TGTGCCAGCACAGACAGGCTGTATGGCTACACCTTC.

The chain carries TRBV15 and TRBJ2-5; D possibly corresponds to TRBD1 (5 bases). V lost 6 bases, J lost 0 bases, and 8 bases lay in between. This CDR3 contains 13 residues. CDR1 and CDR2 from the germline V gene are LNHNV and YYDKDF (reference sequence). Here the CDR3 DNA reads TGTGCCACCAGGGGGCAGAACCAAGAGACCCAGTACTTC. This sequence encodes CATRGQNQETQYF.

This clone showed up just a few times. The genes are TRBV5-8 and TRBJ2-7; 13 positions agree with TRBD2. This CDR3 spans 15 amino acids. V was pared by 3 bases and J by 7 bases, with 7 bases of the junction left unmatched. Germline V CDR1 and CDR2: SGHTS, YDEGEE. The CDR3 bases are TGTGCCAGCAGCTGGGGACTAGCGGGATCGGAGGAGCAGTACTTC. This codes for CASSWGLAGSEEQYF. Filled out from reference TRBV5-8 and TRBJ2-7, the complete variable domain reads EAGVTQSPTHLIKTRGQQATLRCSPISGHTSVYWYQQALGLGLQFLLWYDEGEERNRGNFPPRFSGRQFPNYSSELNVNALELEDSALYLCASSWGLAGSEEQYFGPGTRLTVT.

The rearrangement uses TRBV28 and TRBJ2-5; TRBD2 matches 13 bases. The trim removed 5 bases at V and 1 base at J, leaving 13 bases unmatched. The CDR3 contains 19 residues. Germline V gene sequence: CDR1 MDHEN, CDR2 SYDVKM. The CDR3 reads CASSPGLAGEVAFQETQYF. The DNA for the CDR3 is TGTGCCAGCAGTCCCGGACTAGCGGGAGAGGTGGCCTTCCAAGAGACCCAGTACTTC.

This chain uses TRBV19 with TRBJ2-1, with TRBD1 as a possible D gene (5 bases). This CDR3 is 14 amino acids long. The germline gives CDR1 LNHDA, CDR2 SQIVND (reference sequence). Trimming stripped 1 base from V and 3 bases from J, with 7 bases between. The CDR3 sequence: CASSIARVYNEQFF. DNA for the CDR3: TGTGCCAGTAGTATAGCCAGGGTCTACAATGAGCAGTTCTTC.

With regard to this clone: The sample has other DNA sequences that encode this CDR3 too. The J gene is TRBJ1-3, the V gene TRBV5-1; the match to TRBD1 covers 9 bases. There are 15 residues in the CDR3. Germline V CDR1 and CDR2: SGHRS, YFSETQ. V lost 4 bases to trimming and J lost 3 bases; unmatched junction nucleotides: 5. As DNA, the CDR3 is TGCGCCAGCAGCCGCGACAGGGGGAATGGAAACACCATATATTTT. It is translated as CASSRDRGNGNTIYF.

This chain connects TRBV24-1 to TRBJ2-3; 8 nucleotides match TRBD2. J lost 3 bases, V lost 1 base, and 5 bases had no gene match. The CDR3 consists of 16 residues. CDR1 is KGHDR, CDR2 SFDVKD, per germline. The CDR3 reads CATSDFPGGGTDTQYF. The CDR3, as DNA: TGTGCCACCAGTGATTTCCCGGGAGGGGGTACAGATACGCAGTATTTT.

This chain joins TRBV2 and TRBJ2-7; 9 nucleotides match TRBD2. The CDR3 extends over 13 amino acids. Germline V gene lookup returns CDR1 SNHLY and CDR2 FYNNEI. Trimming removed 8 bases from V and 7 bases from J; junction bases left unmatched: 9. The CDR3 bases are TGTGCCAGCGGGGGACTAGCTACGGGGGAGCAGTACTTC. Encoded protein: CASGGLATGEQYF.

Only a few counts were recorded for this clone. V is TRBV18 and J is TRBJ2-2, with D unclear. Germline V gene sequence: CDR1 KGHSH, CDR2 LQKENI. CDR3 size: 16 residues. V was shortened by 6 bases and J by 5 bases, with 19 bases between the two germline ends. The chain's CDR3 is CASSLGNPTLTGELFF. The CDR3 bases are TGTGCCAGCTCCCTCGGTAACCCAACCCTAACCGGGGAGCTGTTTTTT.

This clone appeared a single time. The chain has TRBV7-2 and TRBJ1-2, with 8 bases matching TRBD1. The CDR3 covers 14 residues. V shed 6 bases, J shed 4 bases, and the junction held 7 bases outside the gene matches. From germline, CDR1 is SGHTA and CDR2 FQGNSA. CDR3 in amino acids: CASRRFTGGYGYTF. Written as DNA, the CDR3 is TGTGCCAGCAGGCGCTTTACAGGGGGCTATGGCTACACCTTC. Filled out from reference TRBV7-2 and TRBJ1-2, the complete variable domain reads GAGVSQSPSNKVTEKGKDVELRCDPISGHTALYWYRQSLGQGLEFLIYFQGNSAPDKSGLPSDRFSAERTGGSVSTLTIQRTQQEDSAVYLCASRRFTGGYGYTFGSGTRLTVV.

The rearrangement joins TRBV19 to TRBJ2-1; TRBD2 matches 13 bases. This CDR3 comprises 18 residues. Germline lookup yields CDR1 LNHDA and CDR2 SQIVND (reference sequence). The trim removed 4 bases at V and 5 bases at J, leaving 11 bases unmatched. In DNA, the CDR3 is TGTGCCAGTAGTAGCGGACTAGCGGGAGTTTTATTTGACAATGAGCAGTTCTTC. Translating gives CASSSGLAGVLFDNEQFF.

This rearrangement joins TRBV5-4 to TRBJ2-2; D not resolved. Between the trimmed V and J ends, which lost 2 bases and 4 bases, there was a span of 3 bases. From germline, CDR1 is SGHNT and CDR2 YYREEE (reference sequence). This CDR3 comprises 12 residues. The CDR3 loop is CASSFGTGELFF. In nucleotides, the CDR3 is TGTGCCAGCAGCTTCGGCACCGGGGAGCTGTTTTTT.

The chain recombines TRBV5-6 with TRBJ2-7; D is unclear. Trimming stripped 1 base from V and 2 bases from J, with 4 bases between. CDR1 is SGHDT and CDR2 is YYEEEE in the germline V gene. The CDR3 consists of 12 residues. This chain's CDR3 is CASSLSPYEQYF. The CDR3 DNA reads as TGTGCCAGCAGCTTGAGCCCCTACGAGCAGTACTTC.

In DNA, the CDR3 is TGTGCCAGCAGCCCGACTAGCGGGAGGTACAATGAGCAGTTCTTC. It yields the protein CASSPTSGRYNEQFF. The chain carries TRBV6-5 and TRBJ2-1; 13 bases fit TRBD2. V shed 6 bases, J shed 4 bases, and the junction held 3 bases outside the gene matches. CDR1 and CDR2 (germline): MNHEY, SVGAGI. CDR3 size: 15 residues.

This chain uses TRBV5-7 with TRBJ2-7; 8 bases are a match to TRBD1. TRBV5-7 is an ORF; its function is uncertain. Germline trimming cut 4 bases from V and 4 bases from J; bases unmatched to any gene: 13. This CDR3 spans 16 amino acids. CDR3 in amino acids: CASSDPCQGACYEQYF. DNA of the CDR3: TGTGCCAGCAGCGATCCATGTCAGGGGGCGTGTTACGAGCAGTACTTC.

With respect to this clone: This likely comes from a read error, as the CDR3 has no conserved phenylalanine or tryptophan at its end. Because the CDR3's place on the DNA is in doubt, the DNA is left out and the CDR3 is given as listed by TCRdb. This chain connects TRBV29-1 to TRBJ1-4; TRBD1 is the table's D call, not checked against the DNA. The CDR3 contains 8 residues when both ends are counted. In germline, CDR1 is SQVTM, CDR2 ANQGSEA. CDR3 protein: CSVDLQGS.

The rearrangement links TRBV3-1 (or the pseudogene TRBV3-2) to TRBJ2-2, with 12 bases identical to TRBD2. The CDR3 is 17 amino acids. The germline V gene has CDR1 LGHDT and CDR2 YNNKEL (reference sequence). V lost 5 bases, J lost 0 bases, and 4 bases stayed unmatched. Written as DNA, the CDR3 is TGTGCCAGCAGCAGACTAGCGGGGGCGACGAACACCGGGGAGCTGTTTTTT. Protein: CASSRLAGATNTGELFF.